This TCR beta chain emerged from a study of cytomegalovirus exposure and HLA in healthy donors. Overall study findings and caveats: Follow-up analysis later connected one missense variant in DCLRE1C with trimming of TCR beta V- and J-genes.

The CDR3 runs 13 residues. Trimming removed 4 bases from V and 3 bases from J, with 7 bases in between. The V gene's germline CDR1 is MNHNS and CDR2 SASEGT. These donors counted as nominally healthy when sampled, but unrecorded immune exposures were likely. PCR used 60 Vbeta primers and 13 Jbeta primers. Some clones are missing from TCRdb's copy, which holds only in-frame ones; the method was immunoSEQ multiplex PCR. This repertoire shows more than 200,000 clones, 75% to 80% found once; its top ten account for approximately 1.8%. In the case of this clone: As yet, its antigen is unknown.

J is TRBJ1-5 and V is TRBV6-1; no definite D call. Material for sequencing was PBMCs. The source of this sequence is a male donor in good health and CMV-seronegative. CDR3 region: CASSGQNNQPQHF. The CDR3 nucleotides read TGTGCCAGCAGTGGACAAAACAATCAGCCCCAGCATTTT.